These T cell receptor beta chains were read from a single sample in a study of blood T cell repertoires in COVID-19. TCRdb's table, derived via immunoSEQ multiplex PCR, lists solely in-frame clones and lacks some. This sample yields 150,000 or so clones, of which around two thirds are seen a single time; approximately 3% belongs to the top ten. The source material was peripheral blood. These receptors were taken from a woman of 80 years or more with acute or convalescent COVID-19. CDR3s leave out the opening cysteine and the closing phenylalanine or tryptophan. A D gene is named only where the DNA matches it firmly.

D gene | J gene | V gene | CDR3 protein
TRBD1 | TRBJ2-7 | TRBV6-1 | ASSEGGTGSLEQY
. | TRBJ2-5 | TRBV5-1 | ASSADTRETQY
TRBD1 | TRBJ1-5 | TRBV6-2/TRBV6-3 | ASSPQGGNQPQH
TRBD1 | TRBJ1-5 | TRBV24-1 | ATSDSQGASNQPQH
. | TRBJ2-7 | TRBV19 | ASSGRRAGNYEQY
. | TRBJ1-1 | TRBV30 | AWEQGLNTEAF
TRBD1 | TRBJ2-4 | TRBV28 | ASSSGQGLAKNIQY
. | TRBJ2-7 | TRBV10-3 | AISDERGAGDEQY
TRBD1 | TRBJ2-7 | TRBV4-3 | ASSQFALTGLTEQY
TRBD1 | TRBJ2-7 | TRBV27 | ASSSRTGSSYEQY
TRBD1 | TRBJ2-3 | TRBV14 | ASNPGQGGTDTQY
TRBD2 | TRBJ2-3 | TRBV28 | ASSPSGRSTDTQY
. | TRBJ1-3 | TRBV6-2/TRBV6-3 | ASSSVSQGSGSTIY
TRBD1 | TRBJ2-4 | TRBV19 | ASSTSAGTGVNIQY
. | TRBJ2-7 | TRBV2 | ASSARPGYEQY
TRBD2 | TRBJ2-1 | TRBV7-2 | ASSLVASGEMNEQF
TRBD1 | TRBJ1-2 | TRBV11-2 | ASSLGQGAWGYT
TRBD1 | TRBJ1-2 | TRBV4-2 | ASSPVQGPNYGYT
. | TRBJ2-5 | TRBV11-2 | ASSFTGEQETQY
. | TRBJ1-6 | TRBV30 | AWGAGPGSPLH
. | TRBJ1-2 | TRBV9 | ASSVGLEGGGYT
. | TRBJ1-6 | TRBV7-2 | ASSPRTVGSPLH
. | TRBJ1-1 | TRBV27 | ASSLTGDTEAF
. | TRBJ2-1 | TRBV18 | ASSRLNYNEQF
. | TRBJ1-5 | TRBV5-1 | ASSLGHSNQPQH
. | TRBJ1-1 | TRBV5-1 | ASSFQEGNTEAF
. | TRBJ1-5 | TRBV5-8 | ASSLRSQPQH
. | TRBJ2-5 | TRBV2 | ASRRGLSETQY
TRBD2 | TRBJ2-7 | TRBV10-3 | AISESEGGYSYEQY
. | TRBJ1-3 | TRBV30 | AWSLNSGNTIY
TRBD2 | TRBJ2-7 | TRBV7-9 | ASSYRSGSSYEQY
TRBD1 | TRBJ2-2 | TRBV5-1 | ASSRQGSDTGELF
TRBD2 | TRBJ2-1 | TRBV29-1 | SAARGNEQF
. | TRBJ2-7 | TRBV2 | ASAGMTYEQY
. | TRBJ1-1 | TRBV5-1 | GGGATEAF
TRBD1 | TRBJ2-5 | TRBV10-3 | AISDRGAETQY
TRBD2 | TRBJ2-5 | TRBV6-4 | ASSESGRALETQY
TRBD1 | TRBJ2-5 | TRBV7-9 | ASSWGQGSGTQY
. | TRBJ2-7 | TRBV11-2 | ASSRAAGTYEQY
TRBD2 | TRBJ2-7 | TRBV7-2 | ASSLRTSASYEQY
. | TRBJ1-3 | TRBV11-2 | ASSTQGSSGNTIY
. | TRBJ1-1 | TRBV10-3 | AITRGMNTEAF
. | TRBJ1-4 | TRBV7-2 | ASSLGRAEKLF
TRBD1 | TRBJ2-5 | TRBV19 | ASTDTGTGLETQY
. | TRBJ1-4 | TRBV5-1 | ASSSGWGETNEKLF
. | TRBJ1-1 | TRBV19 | ASSDRRNTEAF
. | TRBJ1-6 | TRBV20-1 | SASSLDSPLH